This TCR beta chain is drawn from a study of shared T cell receptors in the human thymus. The V and J ends lost 4 bases and 0 bases, in that order; junction bases with no gene match: 5. This CDR3 is 16 amino acids long. CDR1 is SNHLY, CDR2 FYNNEI, per germline. The assay was immunoSEQ multiplex PCR, and TCRdb's table has in-frame clones only and misses some. The sample consists of just under 550,000 clones, 78% of them appearing once. These data were also filed under a second study, of human thymus T cells. That source adds: Infants served as donors; they were healthy and Finnish and were having corrective surgery for congenital heart defects.

The clonotype originates from a boy younger than two with a congenital heart defect. This rearrangement joins TRBV2 to TRBJ2-2; TRBD2 matches at 7 bases. The sample was thymocytes. CDR3 coding DNA: TGTGCCAGCAGTGGACTAGCCGGACCGAACACCGGGGAGCTGTTTTTT. It yields the protein CASSGLAGPNTGELFF.